This TCR beta chain was captured in a study of glioma-infiltrating T cells. General study findings and limits: Gliomas, especially low-grade, showed above-expected tissue-blood divergence; non-neoplastic patients showed below. Very few CDR3 sequences were shared between tissue and blood.

Regarding this clonotype: Its antigen is not identified. A much larger clone differs from this one at a single base, so this may be a read error. The conserved closing phenylalanine or tryptophan is absent in this CDR3, likely reflecting a read error. No DNA is shown, since the ends of the CDR3 on it are uncertain; the CDR3 is the one TCRdb lists.

Germline V gives CDR1 SGHDN, CDR2 FVKESK. The length of the CDR3 is 11 amino acids, counting both ends. The iRepertoire nested amplicon-rescue multiplex PCR amplified TCR alpha and beta CDR3s from RNA. One-step reverse transcription and amplification started from approximately 100-400 ng of tissue mRNA or PBMC total RNA. TCRdb recomputed calls from the multiplex PCR reads with MiXCR, one row per CDR3 protein. This sample carries 45,000 or so distinct CDR3 sequences, 20% to 25% of them seen once, and the ten largest clones take 6% to 7%. The material sequenced was glioma tissue, nonneoplastic brain tissue, or PBMCs (not recorded which). The chain employs TRBV14 and TRBJ2-1. This TCR was sampled from a human donor with low-grade glioma or glioblastoma, undergoing nonglioma brain surgery, or in good health (not recorded which). The CDR3 spells CASSQDSSWFL.